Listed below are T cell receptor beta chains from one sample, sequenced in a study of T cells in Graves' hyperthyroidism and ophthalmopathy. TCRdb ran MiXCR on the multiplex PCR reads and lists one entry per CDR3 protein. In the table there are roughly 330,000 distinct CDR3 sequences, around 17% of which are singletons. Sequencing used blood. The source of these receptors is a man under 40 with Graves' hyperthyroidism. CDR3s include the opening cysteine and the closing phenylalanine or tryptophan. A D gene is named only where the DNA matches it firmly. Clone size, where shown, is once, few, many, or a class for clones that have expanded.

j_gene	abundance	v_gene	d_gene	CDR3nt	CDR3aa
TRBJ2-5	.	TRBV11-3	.	TGTGCCAGCAGCCCGGCAGGCCGGATGGGGACCCAGTACTTC	CASSPAGRMGTQYF
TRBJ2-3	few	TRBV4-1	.	TGCGCCAGCAGCCAAGATCGGGAGAGAGATACGCAGTATTTT	CASSQDRERDTQYF
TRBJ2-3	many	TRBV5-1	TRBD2	TGCGCCAGCAGCTTAACTAGCGGGAGCATGTATAGCACAGATACGCAGTATTTT	CASSLTSGSMYSTDTQYF
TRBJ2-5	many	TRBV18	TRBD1	TGTGCCAGCTCACCTCCGGGACAGCCGGAGACCCAGTACTTC	CASSPPGQPETQYF
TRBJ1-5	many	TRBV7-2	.	TGTGCCAGCAGCTTACTGGCCAGCAGCAATCAGCCCCAGCATTTT	CASSLLASSNQPQHF
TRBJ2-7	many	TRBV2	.	TGTGCCAGCAGTGCCGGTCCTAGCAAGGGGACCTACGAGCAGTACTTC	CASSAGPSKGTYEQYF
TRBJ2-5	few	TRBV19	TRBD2	TGTGCCAGTAGTACCATTAGCGGGAGGGCCTTGGGGACCCAGTACTTC	CASSTISGRALGTQYF
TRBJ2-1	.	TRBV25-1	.	TGTGCCAGCAGTGAAACAGGATATGAGCAGTTCTTC	CASSETGYEQFF
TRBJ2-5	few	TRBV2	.	TGTGCCAGCGGCGACCCGGGAGTTGGAGAGACCCAGTACTTC	CASGDPGVGETQYF
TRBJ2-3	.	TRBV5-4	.	TGTGCCAGCAGCTTGGAGCCCCAAGGAGATACGCAGTATTTT	CASSLEPQGDTQYF
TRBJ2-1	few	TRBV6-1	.	TGTGCCAGCAGTGAAGCTGGGGAAGGTGAGCAGTTCTTC	CASSEAGEGEQFF
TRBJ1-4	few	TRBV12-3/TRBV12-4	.	TGTGCCAGCACCATGGGTGAAAAACTGTTTTTT	CASTMGEKLFF
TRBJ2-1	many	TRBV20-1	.	TGCAGTGCTAGACTCCCCGGACGGAAATTTTACAATGAGCAGTTCTTC	CSARLPGRKFYNEQFF
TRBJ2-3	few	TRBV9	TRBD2	TGTGCCAGCAGCGTCGACCCGTTTGTAGCGGGAGGGATGGCAGATACGCAGTATTTT	CASSVDPFVAGGMADTQYF
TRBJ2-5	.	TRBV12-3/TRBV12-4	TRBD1	TGTGCCAGCAGTTTAGGGACAGGGGGCGAGGAGACCCAGTACTTC	CASSLGTGGEETQYF
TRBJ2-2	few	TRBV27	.	TGTGCCACCAGGCTAGGGATAAACACCGGGGAGCTGTTTTTT	CATRLGINTGELFF
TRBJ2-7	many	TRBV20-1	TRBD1	TGCAGTGCTAGGGCACTAGACAGGGGATGGGGCGAGCAGTACTTC	CSARALDRGWGEQYF
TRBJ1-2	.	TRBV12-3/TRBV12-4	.	TGTGCCAGCAGTTTCGGTGCCGGCTACACCTTC	CASSFGAGYTF
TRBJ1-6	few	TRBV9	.	TGTGCCAGCAGCCCCCAGAGAGGGGGGGGATCACCCCTCCACTTT	CASSPQRGGGSPLHF
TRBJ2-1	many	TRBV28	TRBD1	TGTGCCAGCAGGGAAAGGGGACAGGTCGAGCAGTTCTTC	CASRERGQVEQFF
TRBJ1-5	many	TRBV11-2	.	TGTGCCAGCAGCTTGATGGGGGGAAGCAATCAGCCCCAGCATTTT	CASSLMGGSNQPQHF
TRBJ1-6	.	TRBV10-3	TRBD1	TGTGCCATCAGGACCGTGGACAGGGGATCTAATAATTCACCCCTCCACTTT	CAIRTVDRGSNNSPLHF
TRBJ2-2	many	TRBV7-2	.	TGTGCCAGCAGCTTAGTGGCAGGCAGGACCGGGGAGCTGTTTTTT	CASSLVAGRTGELFF
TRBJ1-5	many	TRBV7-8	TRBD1	TGTGCCAGCAGCCGCGACAGGGCCTATGGCAATCAGCCCCAGCATTTT	CASSRDRAYGNQPQHF
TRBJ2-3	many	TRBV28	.	TGTGCCAGCAGCCAGACAGGTTTAGGGGATACGCAGTATTTT	CASSQTGLGDTQYF
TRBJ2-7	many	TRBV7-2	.	TGTGCCAGCAGCACCGCGACCAGCTACGAGCAGTACTTC	CASSTATSYEQYF
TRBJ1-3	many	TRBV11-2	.	TGTGCCAGCAGCTGGGGACACAGCTCTGGAAACACCATATATTTT	CASSWGHSSGNTIYF
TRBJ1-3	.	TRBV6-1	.	TGTGCCAGCAGTGAAGCGCTCGGGTCTCTGGCTATACTTGGAAACACCATATATTTT	CASSEALGSLAILGNTIYF
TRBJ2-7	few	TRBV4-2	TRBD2	TGTGCCAGCAGCCAGGGACTAGCGGCCTCCTACGAGCAGTACTTC	CASSQGLAASYEQYF
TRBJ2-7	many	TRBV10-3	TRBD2	TGTGCCATCAGTGAGGTAGGGGGTAGCGGGAGCGAGCAGTACTTC	CAISEVGGSGSEQYF
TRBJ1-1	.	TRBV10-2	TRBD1	TGCGCCAGCACGCCCCTTAGGGACAGCCAAAACACTGAAGCTTTCTTT	CASTPLRDSQNTEAFF
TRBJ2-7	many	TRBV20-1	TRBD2	TGCAGTGCTAGAGATCCATCTAGCGGGGGCCCCTACGAGCAGTACTTC	CSARDPSSGGPYEQYF
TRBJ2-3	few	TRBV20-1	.	TGCAGTGCTAGTCTGTCTAGCAGTAGCACAGATACGCAGTATTTT	CSASLSSSSTDTQYF
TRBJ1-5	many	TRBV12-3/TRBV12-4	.	TGTGCCAGCAGTCTCCAGGGAGGCGGGCAGCCCCAGCATTTT	CASSLQGGGQPQHF
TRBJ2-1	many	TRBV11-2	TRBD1	TGTGCCAGCAGCACCCGGGACAGGGAGGCGGGGTGGAATGAGCAGTTCTTC	CASSTRDREAGWNEQFF
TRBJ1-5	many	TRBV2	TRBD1	TGTGCCAGCACCGAGGGGGCTAATCAGCCCCAGCATTTT	CASTEGANQPQHF
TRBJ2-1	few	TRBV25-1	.	TGTGCCAGCAGTGAGGCCGGGAGCCCCTACAATGAGCAGTTCTTC	CASSEAGSPYNEQFF
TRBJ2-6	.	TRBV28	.	TGTGCCAGCAGTCCACGGGGGGCGGGTGGGGCCAACGTCCTGACTTTC	CASSPRGAGGANVLTF
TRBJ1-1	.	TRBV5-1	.	TGCGCCAGCAGCATTACAGGCTTGAACACTGAAGCTTTCTTT	CASSITGLNTEAFF
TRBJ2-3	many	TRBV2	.	TGTGCCAGCAGTGAAGCGCCAACAGATACGCAGTATTTT	CASSEAPTDTQYF
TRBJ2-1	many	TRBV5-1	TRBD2	TGCGCCAGCACCTTAACACTAGCGCGAGGGATCGATGAGCAGTTCTTC	CASTLTLARGIDEQFF
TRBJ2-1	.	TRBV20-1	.	TGCGGTGCTAGCCAGGGGGCGGGAGTGGGCAATGAGCAGTTCTTC	CGASQGAGVGNEQFF
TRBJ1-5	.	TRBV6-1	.	TGTGCCAGCAGCCTAGCAACACCTTCTAATAATCAGCCCCAGCATTTT	CASSLATPSNNQPQHF
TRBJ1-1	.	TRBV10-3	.	TGTGCCATCAGTGGTTGGAACACTGAAGCTTTCTTT	CAISGWNTEAFF
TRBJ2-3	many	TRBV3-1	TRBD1	TGTGCCAGCAGCCAATGGGACAGGCCTACGCAGTATTTT	CASSQWDRPTQYF
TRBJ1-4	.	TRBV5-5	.	TGTGCCAGCAGCTTGGACAGGTTAAATGAAAAACTGTTTTTT	CASSLDRLNEKLFF
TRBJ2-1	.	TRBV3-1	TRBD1	TGTGCCAGCAGCCAAGCGGGACAGTGGAGCGATGAGCAGTTCTTC	CASSQAGQWSDEQFF
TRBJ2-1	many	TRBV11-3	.	TGTGCCAGCAGCTTAGAAAGTAGCGAATACAATGAGCAGTTCTTC	CASSLESSEYNEQFF
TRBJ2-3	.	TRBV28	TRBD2	TGTGCCAGCAGGCGACTAGCGTGGGCAGATACGCAGTATTTT	CASRRLAWADTQYF